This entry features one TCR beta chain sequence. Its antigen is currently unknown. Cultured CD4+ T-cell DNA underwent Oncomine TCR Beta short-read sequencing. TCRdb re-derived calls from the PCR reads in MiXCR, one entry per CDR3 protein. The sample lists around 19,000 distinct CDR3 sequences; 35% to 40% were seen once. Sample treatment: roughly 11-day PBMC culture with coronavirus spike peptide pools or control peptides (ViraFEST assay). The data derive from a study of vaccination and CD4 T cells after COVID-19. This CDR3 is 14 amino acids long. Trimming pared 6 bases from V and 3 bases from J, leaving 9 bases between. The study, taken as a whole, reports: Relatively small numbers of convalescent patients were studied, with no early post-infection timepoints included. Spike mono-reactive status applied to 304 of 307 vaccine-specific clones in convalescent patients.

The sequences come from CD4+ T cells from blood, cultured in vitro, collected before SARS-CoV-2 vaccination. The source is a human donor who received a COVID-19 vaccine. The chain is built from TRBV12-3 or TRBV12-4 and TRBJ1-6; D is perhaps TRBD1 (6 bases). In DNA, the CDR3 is TGTGCCAGCAGGCTGACAGGCTATAATTCACCCCTCCACTTT. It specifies CASRLTGYNSPLHF.